This TCR beta chain was observed in a study of blood T cells in healthy people across ages. Primed by a sample-barcoded 5' primer and a J-beta primer mix, a second PCR proceeded for about 7 to 12 cycles. MiXCR, run by TCRdb on the 5' RACE reads, gives a single entry per CDR3 protein. The repertoire includes some 1.6 million distinct CDR3 sequences, 30% to 40% of them detected once, and around 11% sits in the top ten. This CDR3 spans 14 amino acids. Deletions cut 6 bases from V and 3 bases from J, with 14 bases between. This sequence originates from a woman in her 30s in good health. The chain carries TRBV12-3 or TRBV12-4 and TRBJ1-1; a possible D gene is TRBD1 (6 bases). The sample comprised blood. The CDR3 coding sequence is TGTGCCAGCAGGCAGGGGTTGGTGGACACTGAAGCTTTCTTT. Translation gives CASRQGLVDTEAFF.